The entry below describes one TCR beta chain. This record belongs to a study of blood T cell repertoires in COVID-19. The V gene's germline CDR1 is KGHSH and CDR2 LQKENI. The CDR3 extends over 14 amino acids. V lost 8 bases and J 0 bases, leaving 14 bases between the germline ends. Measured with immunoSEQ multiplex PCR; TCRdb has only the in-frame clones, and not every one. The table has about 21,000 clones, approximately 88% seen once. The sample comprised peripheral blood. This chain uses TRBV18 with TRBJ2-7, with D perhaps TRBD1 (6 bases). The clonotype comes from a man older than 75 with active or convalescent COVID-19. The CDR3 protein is CASTRDTNSYEQYF. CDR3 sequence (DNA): TGTGCCAGCACCCGGGACACCAACTCCTACGAGCAGTACTTC.